These 15 T cell receptor beta chains were all obtained from the same sample, sequenced in a study of blood T cell repertoires in COVID-19 (dated by TCRdb to the early 2020s). Receptors were amplified or captured by the immunoSEQ multiplex PCR assay. The source is immuneACCESS, and TCRdb retained only in-frame sequences with V and J called. Part of the clones is not carried over; for the studies checked, unresolved V genes explain less than half of this, and the remainder is unexplained. This sample comprises approximately 220,000 clones, 89% of them detected only once. Of the sample, around 3.7% falls within the top ten clones. The sequenced sample consisted of PBMCs or T cells enriched from blood (not recorded which). Source of these receptors: a woman aged 25 to 39 with acute COVID-19.

CDR3 loop: CATRTGSGANEKLFF. Written as DNA, the CDR3 is TGTGCCACACGGACAGGGTCAGGAGCTAATGAAAAACTGTTTTTT. The chain recombines TRBV2 with TRBJ1-4; 8 bases map to TRBD1. V was pared by 10 bases and J by 3 bases, with 10 bases of the junction left unmatched. Looked up from germline, CDR1 is SNHLY and CDR2 is FYNNEI. CDR3 length: 15 residues.

The chain links TRBV4-2 to TRBJ2-3; 12 bases are shared with TRBD2. This CDR3 region has 17 residues. Trimming removed 0 bases from V and 4 bases from J; junction bases left unmatched: 5. Per the germline V gene, CDR1 is LGHNA and CDR2 is YNFKEQ. CDR3 coding DNA: TGTGCCAGCAGCCAAGAGGCTAGCGGGGGGGCCCCAGATACGCAGTATTTT. Translated, it gives CASSQEASGGAPDTQYF.

V and J are TRBV30 and TRBJ2-2; D may be TRBD2 (6 bases). Trimming pared 1 base from V and 2 bases from J, leaving 8 bases between. CDR3 length equals 14 residues. Germline V lookup: CDR1 GTSNPN, CDR2 SVGIG (reference sequence). CDR3 sequence: CAWSDGRNTGELFF. The CDR3 DNA reads as TGTGCCTGGAGTGACGGGAGAAACACCGGGGAGCTGTTTTTT. The whole variable domain, filled in from reference TRBV30 and TRBJ2-2, reads SQTIHQWPATLVQPVGSPLSLECTVEGTSNPNLYWYRQAAGRGLQLLFYSVGIGQISSEVPQNLSASRPQDRQFILSSKKLLLSDSGFYLCAWSDGRNTGELFFGEGSRLTVL.

The rearrangement links TRBV7-9 to TRBJ2-7, with D perhaps matching TRBD2 (7 bases). Germline values: CDR1 SEHNR, CDR2 FQNEAQ (reference sequence). This CDR3 spans 14 amino acids. V was trimmed by 3 bases and J by 4 bases, leaving 13 bases between them. CDR3 nucleotides: TGTGCCAGCAGCTTCGGCGGGGGCCATTACGAGCAGTACTTC. Translated, it gives CASSFGGGHYEQYF.

The gene calls are TRBV2 and TRBJ2-5; D call uncertain. The V gene's germline CDR1 is SNHLY and CDR2 FYNNEI. V lost 3 bases and J 4 bases, leaving 9 bases between the germline ends. CDR3 length: 13 amino acids. CDR3 sequence reads: CASSDQFSETQYF. The CDR3 nucleotides read TGTGCCAGCAGTGATCAGTTCTCAGAGACCCAGTACTTC.

The J gene is TRBJ1-1, the V gene TRBV10-1; the match to TRBD1 covers 9 bases. The CDR3 totals 14 residues. The ends lost 6 bases at V and 0 bases at J; junction bases unmatched: 2. Germline loops: CDR1 WNHNN, CDR2 SYGVQD (reference sequence). The CDR3: CASRTGGMNTEAFF. CDR3 DNA: TGCGCCAGCAGGACAGGGGGGATGAACACTGAAGCTTTCTTT.

The J gene is TRBJ2-7, the V gene TRBV11-2; 7 nucleotides match TRBD1. CDR1 and CDR2 from the germline V gene are SGHAT and FQNNGV. The V gene end was trimmed by 4 bases and the J gene end by 2 bases; junction bases not matched to a gene: 5. This CDR3 is 14 amino acids long. Here the CDR3 reads CASSSWDRAYEQYF. CDR3 nucleotides: TGTGCCAGCAGCTCCTGGGACAGAGCCTACGAGCAGTACTTC.

This chain joins TRBV4-1 and TRBJ2-3; 12 positions match TRBD2. CDR3 length: 18 residues. The V gene end was trimmed by 1 base and the J gene end by 0 bases; junction bases not matched to a gene: 5. Germline V gene data show CDR1 as MGHRA and CDR2 as YSYEKL. Here the CDR3 DNA reads TGCGCCAGCAGCCAAGGGCTAGCGGGGGGGTTTAGCACAGATACGCAGTATTTT. Its translation: CASSQGLAGGFSTDTQYF.

The J gene is TRBJ1-2, the V gene TRBV6-5; D not resolved. V lost 6 bases and J lost 4, with 9 bases in between. The CDR3 totals 12 residues. CDR1 MNHEY and CDR2 SVGAGI come from the germline V gene. CDR3 bases: TGTGCCAGCAGATTGGAGCCCTATGGCTACACCTTC. Amino acid sequence: CASRLEPYGYTF.

This clone was recorded once. V usage is TRBV6-4 and J usage is TRBJ2-3, with 8 positions matching TRBD1. The CDR3 length is 15 residues. With V trimmed by 5 bases and J by 3 bases, 7 bases remained unmatched. Germline assignment: CDR1 MRHNA and CDR2 SNTAGT. Written as DNA, the CDR3 is TGTGCCAGCAGTCCGACAGGGGACGGGACAGATACGCAGTATTTT. It yields the protein CASSPTGDGTDTQYF.

As DNA, the CDR3 is TGTGCCAGCAGTTTAGCGCAGGGGGTGAATGAGCAGTTCTTC. Residues: CASSLAQGVNEQFF. The chain uses TRBV27 and TRBJ2-1; 7 nucleotides match TRBD1. Germline lookup yields CDR1 MNHEY and CDR2 SMNVEV (reference sequence). This CDR3 has 14 residues. V was pared by 2 bases and J by 7 bases, with 5 bases of the junction left unmatched.

The V and J genes are TRBV18 and TRBJ2-1; TRBD1 agrees at 7 bases. The CDR3 loop spans 17 amino acids. The V segment lost 4 bases and the J segment 0 bases; nucleotides outside the gene matches: 9. The germline gives CDR1 KGHSH, CDR2 LQKENI. The CDR3 nucleotides are TGTGCCAGCTCACTACAACAGGGGCCGAGCTCCTACAATGAGCAGTTCTTC. It codes for CASSLQQGPSSYNEQFF.

V is TRBV19 and J is TRBJ2-1; D may be TRBD1 (6 bases). Trimming shortened V by 3 bases and J by 5 bases, and 14 bases separated the two germline ends. Germline lookup yields CDR1 LNHDA and CDR2 SQIVND (reference sequence). The CDR3 consists of 15 residues. The CDR3: CASSISPGQHNEQFF. The CDR3, as DNA: TGTGCCAGTAGTATCTCACCCGGACAGCACAATGAGCAGTTCTTC. The full variable domain, rest sourced from reference TRBV19 and TRBJ2-1, is DGGITQSPKYLFRKEGQNVTLSCEQNLNHDAMYWYRQDPGQGLRLIYYSQIVNDFQKGDIAEGYSVSREKKESFPLTVTSAQKNPTAFYLCASSISPGQHNEQFFGPGTRLTVL.

This clone was observed once. The chain employs TRBV9 and TRBJ1-3; D might be TRBD1 (5 bases). The CDR3 is 15 amino acids. Germline V gene lookup returns CDR1 SGDLS and CDR2 YYNGEE. V was trimmed by 1 base and J by 2 bases, leaving 10 bases between them. For the CDR3, the DNA is TGTGCCAGCAGCGTACAGGGTATGGCTGGAAACACCATATATTTT. Translation: CASSVQGMAGNTIYF. The full variable domain, in which reference TRBV9 and TRBJ1-3 provide the parts outside the CDR3, is DSGVTQTPKHLITATGQRVTLRCSPRSGDLSVYWYQQSLDQGLQFLIQYYNGEERAKGNILERFSAQQFPDLHSELNLSSLELGDSALYFCASSVQGMAGNTIYFGEGSWLTVV.

The V gene is TRBV18, the J gene TRBJ2-7; weak D call: TRBD1 (5 bases). The V end was cut by 2 bases, the J end by 0 bases, with 8 bases between. Germline loops: CDR1 KGHSH, CDR2 LQKENI. The CDR3 contains 14 residues. CDR3 coding DNA: TGTGCCAGCTCACCAGGGGCCAACTCCTACGAGCAGTACTTC. Encoded protein: CASSPGANSYEQYF.